The clone carrying this T cell receptor (beta chain) was seen a single time. Its antigen is unidentified. The CDR3 extends over 13 amino acids. Germline V gene sequence: CDR1 LNHDA, CDR2 SQIVND (reference sequence). Trimming removed 5 bases from V and 5 bases from J, with 9 bases in between. The sample belongs to a study of OX40 agonist ivuxolimab in advanced cancers. Overall study: Patients were infused with ivuxolimab every 2 weeks at 0.01 to 10 mg/kg. Age averaged around 54 years (range about 23 to 85), and more than 80% were male.

Broader study findings: The investigators did not determine what antigen specificity the expanded peripheral T cells had.

Only in-frame clones appear in the TCRdb table, and some are missing; sequencing was by immunoSEQ multiplex PCR. The table has fewer than 80,000 clones, 91% seen once. V and J are TRBV19 and TRBJ1-4; no clear D gene. The sequencing here drew on CD4+ or CD8+ T cells sorted from blood, taken in a trial of the OX40 agonist ivuxolimab. The source is an adult with an advanced solid tumor such as melanoma, head and neck, liver or kidney cancer. In DNA form, the CDR3 reads TGTGCCAGTAGTCCGCCCGGGAATGAAAAACTGTTTTTT. Its protein product is CASSPPGNEKLFF.